This TCR beta chain emerged from a study of shared clonotypes between healthy human individuals. CDR1 is SGHDT and CDR2 is YYEEEE in the germline V gene. This CDR3 is built from 15 residues. Trimming cost V 1 base and J 0 bases, with 10 bases left between them. Study-wide results and limits: Compared with memory subsets, naive subsets generally had larger estimated richness. Lower generation probabilities were found for non-shared clonotypes than for those shared by all four donors. Shared across a few donors were around 5% of the naive CD4 clonotypes.

In this sample, this clone turned up once. Its cognate antigen is unknown. Each PCR replicate from the sorted subsets contained around 0.2 ug DNA, which is about 30,000 T cell genomes. The method was immunoSEQ multiplex PCR; TCRdb's version includes in-frame clones alone and lacks a portion of them. The sample has 2 million or so clones; 85% to 95% are singletons. The chain joins TRBV5-6 to TRBJ2-5, with a weak D call TRBD1 (6 bases). The material sequenced was naive CD4+ T cells sorted from blood. Described subset: CD45RA+ positively selected. This clonotype was obtained from a man aged 18 to 35 in good health. In nucleotides, the CDR3 is TGTGCCAGCAGCTTGAATACAGGGTACCAAGAGACCCAGTACTTC. This encodes CASSLNTGYQETQYF.